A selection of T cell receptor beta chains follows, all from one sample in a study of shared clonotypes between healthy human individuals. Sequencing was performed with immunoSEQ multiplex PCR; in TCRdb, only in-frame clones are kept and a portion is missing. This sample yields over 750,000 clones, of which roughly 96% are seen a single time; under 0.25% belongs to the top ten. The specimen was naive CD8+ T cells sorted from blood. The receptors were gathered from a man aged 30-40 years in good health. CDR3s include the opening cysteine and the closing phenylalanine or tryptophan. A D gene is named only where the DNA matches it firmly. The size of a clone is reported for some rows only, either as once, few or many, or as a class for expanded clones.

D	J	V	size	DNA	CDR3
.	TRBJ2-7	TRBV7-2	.	TGTGCCAGCAGCTTAGGGGCGTACGAGCAGTACTTC	CASSLGAYEQYF
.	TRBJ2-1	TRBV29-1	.	TGCAGCGTTCGTGACGGGAGCCTTTATGAGCAGTTCTTC	CSVRDGSLYEQFF
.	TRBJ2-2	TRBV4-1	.	TGCGCCAGCAGCCAAGTGCCCGACGTCACGTACCTCACCGGGGAGCTGTTTTTT	CASSQVPDVTYLTGELFF
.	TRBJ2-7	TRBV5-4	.	TGTGCCTTCCATAAGGGGGACTACGAGCAGTACTTC	CAFHKGDYEQYF
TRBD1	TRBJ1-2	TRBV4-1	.	TGCGCCACCAGACAGGGGGGCCCTCACTATGGCTACACCTTC	CATRQGGPHYGYTF
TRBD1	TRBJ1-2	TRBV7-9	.	TGTGCCAGCAGCTTAGCGGGGGGACAGGCTAACTATGGCTACACCTTC	CASSLAGGQANYGYTF
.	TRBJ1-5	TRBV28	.	TGTGCCAGCAGTTTCAGTTACAGGACAAATCAGCCCCAGCATTTT	CASSFSYRTNQPQHF
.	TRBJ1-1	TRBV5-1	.	TGCGCCAGCAGCTTGAGCCAGGGGCTGAACACTGAAGCTTTCTTT	CASSLSQGLNTEAFF
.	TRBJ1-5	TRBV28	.	TGTGCCAGCAGTCCAAACCGGCTTCTAGGGACATATAGCAATCAGCCCCAGCATTTT	CASSPNRLLGTYSNQPQHF
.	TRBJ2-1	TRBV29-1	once	TGCAGCGTTGTGTCGCAGGGAGTAGATGAGCAGTTCTTC	CSVVSQGVDEQFF
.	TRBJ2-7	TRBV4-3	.	TGCGCCAGCAGCCAAGAAAAAACCGCGAGGTTTGAGCAGTACTTC	CASSQEKTARFEQYF